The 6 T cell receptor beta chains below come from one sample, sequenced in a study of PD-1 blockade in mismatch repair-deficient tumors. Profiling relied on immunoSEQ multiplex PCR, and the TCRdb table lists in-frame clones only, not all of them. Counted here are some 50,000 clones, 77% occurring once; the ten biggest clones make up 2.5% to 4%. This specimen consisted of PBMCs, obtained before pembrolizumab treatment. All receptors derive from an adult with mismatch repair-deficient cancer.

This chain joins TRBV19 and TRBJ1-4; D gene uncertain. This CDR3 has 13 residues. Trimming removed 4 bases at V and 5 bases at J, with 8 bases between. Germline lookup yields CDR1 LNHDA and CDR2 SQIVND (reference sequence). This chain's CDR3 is CASSKAINEKLFF. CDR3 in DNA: TGTGCCAGTAGTAAAGCGATAAATGAAAAACTGTTTTTT.

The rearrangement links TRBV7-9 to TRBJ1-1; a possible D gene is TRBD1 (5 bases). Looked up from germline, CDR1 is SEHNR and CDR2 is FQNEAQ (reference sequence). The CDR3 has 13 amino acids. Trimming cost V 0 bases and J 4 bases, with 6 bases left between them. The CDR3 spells CASSLAGTTEAFF. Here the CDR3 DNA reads TGTGCCAGCAGCTTAGCAGGGACCACTGAAGCTTTCTTT.

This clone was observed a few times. The CDR3 nucleotides are TGTGCCAGCAGCCGCGAAACTCGGCGTGATGAGCAGTTCTTC. Residues: CASSRETRRDEQFF. The chain uses TRBV7-9 and TRBJ2-1; D is unclear. The CDR3 has 14 residues. The germline V gene has CDR1 SEHNR and CDR2 FQNEAQ (reference sequence). V lost 5 bases and J lost 8, with 16 bases in between.

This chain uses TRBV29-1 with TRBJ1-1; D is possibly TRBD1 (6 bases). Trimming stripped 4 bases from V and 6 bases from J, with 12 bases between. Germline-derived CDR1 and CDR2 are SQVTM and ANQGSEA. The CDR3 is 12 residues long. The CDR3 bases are TGCAGCGTTGTTGGGGACAACGCTGAAGCTTTCTTT. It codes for CSVVGDNAEAFF.

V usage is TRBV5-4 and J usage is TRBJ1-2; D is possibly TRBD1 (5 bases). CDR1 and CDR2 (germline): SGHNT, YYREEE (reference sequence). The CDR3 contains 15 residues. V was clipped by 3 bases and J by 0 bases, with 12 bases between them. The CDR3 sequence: CASSSGRGANYGYTF. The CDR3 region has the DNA TGTGCCAGCAGCTCGGGACGGGGAGCTAACTATGGCTACACCTTC.

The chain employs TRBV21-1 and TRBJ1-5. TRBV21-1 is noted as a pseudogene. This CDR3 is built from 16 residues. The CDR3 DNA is TGTGCCAGCAGCAAAGCCTGGGATTATAGCAATCAGCCCCAGCATTTT. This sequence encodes CASSKAWDYSNQPQHF.